A selection of T cell receptor beta chains follows, all from one sample in a study of CD8+ T cells in alopecia areata. Repertoires were generated with immunoSEQ multiplex PCR, while TCRdb's copy carries only in-frame clones and drops some. The sample holds 75,000 to 100,000 clones, roughly two fifths seen once. Sequences were obtained from CD4+ T cells sorted from blood. These receptors all stem from a human donor with alopecia areata. Each CDR3 is given with its conserved first and last residue. Each record gives: clone size, J gene, D gene, V gene, CDR3 DNA, CDR3 protein. The D gene is left open where the match is weak. Expanded clones get a size class; other rows say once, few or many, or leave the size out.

abundance: .
j_gene: TRBJ2-1
d_gene: .
v_gene: TRBV20-1
CDR3nt: TGCAGTGCTAGGCCCTACAATGAGCAGTTCTTC
CDR3aa: CSARPYNEQFF

abundance: many
j_gene: TRBJ2-1
d_gene: .
v_gene: TRBV29-1
CDR3nt: TGCAGCGTTGGGGTAATGTCGCTGTCCAATGAGCAGTTCTTC
CDR3aa: CSVGVMSLSNEQFF

abundance: few
j_gene: TRBJ1-5
d_gene: TRBD1
v_gene: TRBV28
CDR3nt: TGTGCCAGCAGTTTATCTCGCAGGGGGCAACAGCCCCAGCATTTT
CDR3aa: CASSLSRRGQQPQHF

abundance: .
j_gene: TRBJ2-1
d_gene: .
v_gene: TRBV7-2
CDR3nt: TGTGCCAGCAGCTTAGTAGGCTACAATGAGCAGTTCTTC
CDR3aa: CASSLVGYNEQFF

abundance: few
j_gene: TRBJ2-5
d_gene: .
v_gene: TRBV7-2
CDR3nt: TGTGCCAGCAGCTTAGTGTCATCGGGGGAAGAGACCCAGTACTTC
CDR3aa: CASSLVSSGEETQYF

abundance: many
j_gene: TRBJ2-5
d_gene: .
v_gene: TRBV5-1
CDR3nt: TGCGCCAGCAGGCCCGGGGGCGGAGAGACCCAGTACTTC
CDR3aa: CASRPGGGETQYF

abundance: .
j_gene: TRBJ2-1
d_gene: TRBD2
v_gene: TRBV6-1
CDR3nt: TGTGCCAGCACTAAGGGACTAGCGGCCTACAATGAGCAGTTCTTC
CDR3aa: CASTKGLAAYNEQFF

abundance: .
j_gene: TRBJ2-5
d_gene: .
v_gene: TRBV5-6
CDR3nt: TGTGCCAGCAGCTCCCGAGGACGGACGCTGCAAGAGACCCAGTACTTC
CDR3aa: CASSSRGRTLQETQYF

abundance: few
j_gene: TRBJ2-3
d_gene: TRBD1
v_gene: TRBV6-5
CDR3nt: TGTGCCAGCAGACCGGGACAGAGGACCGATACGCAGTATTTT
CDR3aa: CASRPGQRTDTQYF

abundance: few
j_gene: TRBJ2-1
d_gene: .
v_gene: TRBV7-2
CDR3nt: TGTGCCAGCAGCTTAGGAGGCCCCACTAGCCGGAGGCACAATGAGCAGTTCTTC
CDR3aa: CASSLGGPTSRRHNEQFF

abundance: .
j_gene: TRBJ2-3
d_gene: TRBD2
v_gene: TRBV29-1
CDR3nt: TGCAGCGCAGGGACTAGCGGGGGGGCAGATACGCAGTATTTT
CDR3aa: CSAGTSGGADTQYF

abundance: .
j_gene: TRBJ2-3
d_gene: .
v_gene: TRBV5-6
CDR3nt: TGTGCCAGCAGCCCGACAGGCACAGATACGCAGTATTTT
CDR3aa: CASSPTGTDTQYF

abundance: .
j_gene: TRBJ2-5
d_gene: .
v_gene: TRBV5-4
CDR3nt: TGTGCCAGCAGCTCCGGTGGCAAGCAAGAGACCCAGTACTTC
CDR3aa: CASSSGGKQETQYF

abundance: .
j_gene: TRBJ1-5
d_gene: .
v_gene: TRBV6-5
CDR3nt: TGTGCCAGCAGGACGGGGAGTAGCAATCAGCCCCAGCATTTT
CDR3aa: CASRTGSSNQPQHF

abundance: few
j_gene: TRBJ1-5
d_gene: TRBD1
v_gene: TRBV30
CDR3nt: TGTGCTTCAAACGGGGACAGGGGGTCTAACCTCGGTCAGCCCCAGCATTTT
CDR3aa: CASNGDRGSNLGQPQHF

abundance: .
j_gene: TRBJ2-1
d_gene: .
v_gene: TRBV7-9
CDR3nt: TGTGCCAGCAGCTTAGCTGCAGGGTACAATGAGCAGTTCTTC
CDR3aa: CASSLAAGYNEQFF

abundance: few
j_gene: TRBJ2-3
d_gene: .
v_gene: TRBV27
CDR3nt: TGTGCCCAGGACGGGCAGCCCACAGATACGCAGTATTTT
CDR3aa: CAQDGQPTDTQYF

abundance: few
j_gene: TRBJ1-3
d_gene: .
v_gene: TRBV30
CDR3nt: TGTGCCTGGAGTGTAGGCATTCCGAGAAACACCATATATTTT
CDR3aa: CAWSVGIPRNTIYF

abundance: few
j_gene: TRBJ1-2
d_gene: .
v_gene: TRBV2
CDR3nt: TGTGCCAGCAGTGTTCGGACATCGGGAGGCTACACCTTC
CDR3aa: CASSVRTSGGYTF

abundance: few
j_gene: TRBJ2-5
d_gene: .
v_gene: TRBV7-9
CDR3nt: TGTGCCAGCAGCTTAGCGTCGGGTTTGGAGACCCAGTACTTC
CDR3aa: CASSLASGLETQYF

abundance: few
j_gene: TRBJ1-5
d_gene: TRBD1
v_gene: TRBV18
CDR3nt: TGTGCCAGCTCGAAACAGGGGGATCAGCCCCAGCATTTT
CDR3aa: CASSKQGDQPQHF

abundance: few
j_gene: TRBJ2-3
d_gene: .
v_gene: TRBV30
CDR3nt: TGTGCCTGGGGAATGGGATCGGCTAGCGGCACAGATACGCAGTATTTT
CDR3aa: CAWGMGSASGTDTQYF

abundance: .
j_gene: TRBJ2-1
d_gene: TRBD2
v_gene: TRBV30
CDR3nt: TGTGCCTGGAGGAAGCGGGAGGGACCCAATGAGCAGTTCTTC
CDR3aa: CAWRKREGPNEQFF

abundance: .
j_gene: TRBJ1-2
d_gene: .
v_gene: TRBV30
CDR3nt: TGTGCCTGGAGACAGGGTTTTAACTATGGCTACACCTTC
CDR3aa: CAWRQGFNYGYTF

abundance: once
j_gene: TRBJ2-1
d_gene: TRBD2
v_gene: TRBV5-1
CDR3nt: TGCGCCAGCAGCCCGGGGACTAGCGGGAGGTTGGGGAATGAGCAGTTCTTC
CDR3aa: CASSPGTSGRLGNEQFF

abundance: .
j_gene: TRBJ1-1
d_gene: TRBD1
v_gene: TRBV25-1
CDR3nt: TGTGCCAGCAGCAAAGCAGGGGGCACTGAAGCTTTCTTT
CDR3aa: CASSKAGGTEAFF

abundance: .
j_gene: TRBJ1-1
d_gene: TRBD1
v_gene: TRBV5-1
CDR3nt: TGCGCCAGCAGCGGCGGACAGGAGATGAACACTGAAGCTTTCTTT
CDR3aa: CASSGGQEMNTEAFF

abundance: many
j_gene: TRBJ2-3
d_gene: TRBD2
v_gene: TRBV7-9
CDR3nt: TGTGCCACCTCGGCTAGCGGGAACACAGATACGCAGTATTTT
CDR3aa: CATSASGNTDTQYF

abundance: .
j_gene: TRBJ2-1
d_gene: .
v_gene: TRBV5-1
CDR3nt: TGCGCCAGCAGCTTGGGAGGAAGGGGTGAGCAGTTCTTC
CDR3aa: CASSLGGRGEQFF

abundance: .
j_gene: TRBJ2-5
d_gene: .
v_gene: TRBV29-1
CDR3nt: TGCAGCGTTGCCCCAGGGACGGAGACCCAGTACTTC
CDR3aa: CSVAPGTETQYF

abundance: few
j_gene: TRBJ2-7
d_gene: TRBD1
v_gene: TRBV19
CDR3nt: TGTGCCAGTAGAGAAAGTTCGGGACAGCCCTACGAGCAGTACTTC
CDR3aa: CASRESSGQPYEQYF

abundance: .
j_gene: TRBJ1-1
d_gene: .
v_gene: TRBV29-1
CDR3nt: TGCAGCGTTGAGGACCCCAGGGCTGAAGCTTTCTTT
CDR3aa: CSVEDPRAEAFF

abundance: .
j_gene: TRBJ2-2
d_gene: .
v_gene: TRBV7-9
CDR3nt: TGTGCCAGCAGCTGGGGAGAGGCGAACACCGGGGAGCTGTTTTTT
CDR3aa: CASSWGEANTGELFF

abundance: .
j_gene: TRBJ2-2
d_gene: .
v_gene: TRBV11-2
CDR3nt: TGTGCCAGCAGCTTATTGCGGACTACCGGGGAGCTGTTTTTT
CDR3aa: CASSLLRTTGELFF

abundance: .
j_gene: TRBJ2-2
d_gene: .
v_gene: TRBV7-9
CDR3nt: TGTGCCAGCAGAACCGAAACAGGGAACACCGGGGAGCTGTTTTTT
CDR3aa: CASRTETGNTGELFF

abundance: .
j_gene: TRBJ2-3
d_gene: .
v_gene: TRBV7-2
CDR3nt: TGTGCCAGCAGCCCGGACTCCCTTGGCACAGATACGCAGTATTTT
CDR3aa: CASSPDSLGTDTQYF

abundance: .
j_gene: TRBJ2-5
d_gene: .
v_gene: TRBV7-2
CDR3nt: TGTGCCAGCAGCTTAGATCCAGCGGAGACCCAGTACTTC
CDR3aa: CASSLDPAETQYF

abundance: .
j_gene: TRBJ2-1
d_gene: .
v_gene: TRBV30
CDR3nt: TGTGCCTGGAGGGGCAGGGTCAATGAGCAGTTCTTC
CDR3aa: CAWRGRVNEQFF

abundance: few
j_gene: TRBJ1-5
d_gene: .
v_gene: TRBV23-1
CDR3nt: TGCGCCAGCAGACCAACAGGGTATCAGCCCCAGCATTTT
CDR3aa: CASRPTGYQPQHF

abundance: once
j_gene: TRBJ1-6
d_gene: .
v_gene: TRBV7-6
CDR3nt: TGTGCCAGCAGCCTGGGGGGTAGCAATTCACCCCTCCACTTT
CDR3aa: CASSLGGSNSPLHF

abundance: .
j_gene: TRBJ2-3
d_gene: TRBD2
v_gene: TRBV7-2
CDR3nt: TGTGCCAGCAGTTCTAGCGGGGGGGCACGCACAGATACGCAGTATTTT
CDR3aa: CASSSSGGARTDTQYF

abundance: .
j_gene: TRBJ2-5
d_gene: TRBD2
v_gene: TRBV5-1
CDR3nt: TGCGCCAGCAGCCGGGGAGGGCCAGAGACCCAGTACTTC
CDR3aa: CASSRGGPETQYF

abundance: .
j_gene: TRBJ2-3
d_gene: TRBD2
v_gene: TRBV25-1
CDR3nt: TGTGCCAGCAGTGGACCGGGACTAGCGGGAGGGCCGGGGCAGTATTTT
CDR3aa: CASSGPGLAGGPGQYF

abundance: .
j_gene: TRBJ2-2
d_gene: .
v_gene: TRBV29-1
CDR3nt: TGCAGCGTTAAAACGGGACGAACGAACACCGGGGAGCTGTTTTTT
CDR3aa: CSVKTGRTNTGELFF

abundance: once
j_gene: TRBJ2-7
d_gene: .
v_gene: TRBV7-6
CDR3nt: TGTGCCAGCAGCTTAACCCGCTCCTACGAGCAGTACTTC
CDR3aa: CASSLTRSYEQYF